The clone carrying this TCR beta chain was found once. Its antigen is not known. The data were obtained in a study of vaccination and CD4 T cells after COVID-19. Across the study: The study drew post-COVID samples a median 101 days after diagnosis (range 35 to 161). Stimuli were overlapping spike peptide pools of SARS-CoV-2 and three common cold coronaviruses (HCoV-NL63, HCoV-OC43, HCoV-229E).

An Oncomine TCR Beta short-read assay was used to sequence the DNA from cultured CD4+ T cells. Via MiXCR, TCRdb re-called the PCR reads, giving one row per CDR3 protein. Here the sample spans 7,000 to 9,500 distinct CDR3 sequences, around 70% being singletons. Sample treatment: approximately 9-day PBMC culture with coronavirus spike peptide pools or control peptides (ViraFEST assay). TCR sequencing followed the expansion of antigen-specific T cells with peptide pools in ViraFEST. Half of the medium was exchanged for fresh IL-2 medium, first on day 3 and then on day 7. The CDR3 spans 15 residues. V trimming: 0 bases; J trimming: 5 bases; junction bases outside the gene matches: 2. Germline V gene sequence: CDR1 MGHDK, CDR2 SYGVNS.

The receptor was isolated from a human donor who had recovered from COVID-19. The chain has TRBV25-1 and TRBJ1-1, with 11 bases that match TRBD1. The source material was CD4+ T cells from blood, cultured in vitro. The CDR3 sequence: CASSEYGDRGTEAFF. The CDR3 DNA reads as TGTGCCAGCAGTGAATACGGGGACAGGGGGACTGAAGCTTTCTTT.